One and the same sample provided the 11 T cell receptor beta chains below, sequenced in a study of identical twins. TCRdb re-called the 5' RACE reads with MiXCR, one entry per CDR3 protein. The sample has around 690,000 distinct CDR3 sequences, 21% seen once. These data are also associated with another study on T cells expressing NK-cell markers.

The source material was PBMCs. These receptors came from a woman younger than 35 in good health.

J is TRBJ2-3 and V is TRBV6-1; unclear D gene. Germline V gives CDR1 MNHNS, CDR2 SASEGT. V was shortened by 8 bases and J by 9 bases, with 12 bases between the two germline ends. The CDR3 length is 11 residues. The DNA for the CDR3 is TGTGCCAGCGGCAGCCAGTTGACGCAGTATTTT. Translation: CASGSQLTQYF.

This clonotype was seen many times. The rearrangement links TRBV15 to TRBJ2-7, with TRBD2 matching over 8 bases. Germline trimming cut 0 bases from V and 4 bases from J; bases unmatched to any gene: 5. This CDR3 spans 15 amino acids. CDR1 LNHNV and CDR2 YYDKDF come from the germline V gene (reference sequence). The CDR3 sequence: CATSRDPSGLYEQYF. DNA of the CDR3: TGTGCCACCAGCAGAGATCCTAGCGGGCTTTACGAGCAGTACTTC.

This clonotype was observed a handful of times. V gene TRBV25-1 combines with J gene TRBJ2-1; 7 bases align to TRBD2. The CDR3 contains 15 residues. J was trimmed by 5 bases and V by 3 bases; bases with no gene match: 7. Germline CDR1 reads MGHDK; CDR2 reads SYGVNS. For the CDR3, the DNA is TGTGCCAGCAGTGAGCGTCTAGCGGCGGACAATGAGCAGTTCTTC. This encodes CASSERLAADNEQFF. The full variable domain, with the rest looked up from reference TRBV25-1 and TRBJ2-1, is EADIYQTPRYLVIGTGKKITLECSQTMGHDKMYWYQQDPGMELHLIHYSYGVNSTEKGDLSSESTVSRIRTEHFPLTLESARPSHTSQYLCASSERLAADNEQFFGPGTRLTVL.

In its sample, this clonotype was seen many times. This sequence joins TRBV12-3 or TRBV12-4 and TRBJ2-5; D not resolved. This CDR3 has 14 amino acids. V was cut by 6 bases and J by 3 bases, with 14 bases left in between. The CDR3 loop is CASSPMTWKETQYF. The CDR3 DNA is TGTGCCAGCAGCCCCATGACCTGGAAAGAGACCCAGTACTTC.

V usage is TRBV7-2 and J usage is TRBJ2-1, with D tentatively TRBD2 (6 bases). Trimming left V 5 bases short and J 5 bases short, with 16 bases between. The CDR3 covers 15 residues. Germline V gene sequence: CDR1 SGHTA, CDR2 FQGNSA. CDR3 in DNA: TGTGCCAGCAGCCCGGGACTGTCTCCCAACAATGAGCAGTTCTTC. Encoded protein: CASSPGLSPNNEQFF.

This clonotype came up many times. The J gene is TRBJ2-7, the V gene TRBV10-3; TRBD1 might be the D (6 bases). CDR3 length equals 14 residues. V dropped 0 bases and J dropped 1 base, with 7 bases sitting between them. Germline assignment: CDR1 ENHRY and CDR2 SYGVKD. CDR3 coding DNA: TGTGCCATCAGTGAGTCCACAGGGTCCTACGAGCAGTACTTC. The encoded protein is CAISESTGSYEQYF.

In its sample, this clonotype was seen a few times. The chain combines TRBV5-1 with TRBJ2-1, with D possibly called TRBD1 or TRBD2 (5 bases each). Germline V gene sequence: CDR1 SGHRS, CDR2 YFSETQ. The CDR3 consists of 15 residues. The germline V and J ends were trimmed by 3 bases and 10 bases, with 20 bases remaining between them. CDR3 sequence: CASSSTGTSPWEQFF. The CDR3 nucleotides read TGCGCCAGCAGCTCAACCGGGACGAGTCCATGGGAGCAGTTCTTC. The variable domain in full, with the rest retrieved from reference TRBV5-1 and TRBJ2-1, is KAGVTQTPRYLIKTRGQQVTLSCSPISGHRSVSWYQQTPGQGLQFLFEYFSETQRNKGNFPGRFSGRQFSNSRSEMNVSTLELGDSALYLCASSSTGTSPWEQFFGPGTRLTVL.

Many counts were recorded for this clonotype. The gene calls are TRBV29-1 and TRBJ2-3; a possible D gene is TRBD1 (5 bases). The CDR3 extends over 14 amino acids. V gave up 6 bases and J gave up 2 bases, with 15 bases separating them. Germline V CDR1 and CDR2: SQVTM, ANQGSEA. The CDR3 DNA sequence: TGCAGCGTCCCTCTGGGGCGGAACACAGATACGCAGTATTTT. Amino acid sequence: CSVPLGRNTDTQYF.

This clonotype was recorded at least ten times. V and J are TRBV5-6 and TRBJ2-7, with 10 bases aligning to TRBD2. V lost 5 bases, J lost 4 bases, and 6 bases stayed unmatched. There are 14 residues in the CDR3. Germline-derived CDR1 and CDR2 are SGHDT and YYEEEE. CDR3 protein: CASRWGSGRYEQYF. In nucleotides, the CDR3 is TGTGCCAGCAGATGGGGTAGCGGGAGGTACGAGCAGTACTTC.

This clonotype was seen more than once but under ten times. The rearrangement links TRBV3-1 to TRBJ1-2; no firm D call. The ends were cut back, 0 bases at V and 6 bases at J, with 8 bases in the middle. Germline values: CDR1 LGHDT, CDR2 YNNKEL (reference sequence). The CDR3 sequence is 13 residues long. The CDR3 region has the DNA TGTGCCAGCAGCCAAGAGTCCCCGAATGGCTACACCTTC. This sequence encodes CASSQESPNGYTF. The full variable domain, its missing parts supplied by reference TRBV3-1 and TRBJ1-2, is DTAVSQTPKYLVTQMGNDKSIKCEQNLGHDTMYWYKQDSKKFLKIMFSYNNKELIINETVPNRFSPKSPDKAHLNLHINSLELGDSAVYFCASSQESPNGYTFGSGTRLTVV.

The chain recombines TRBV25-1 with TRBJ2-1, with TRBD2 matching over 10 bases. Germline assignment: CDR1 MGHDK and CDR2 SYGVNS. The length of the CDR3 is 13 residues. Trimming took 4 bases from V and 13 from J; bases not matched to a gene: 7. CDR3 loop: CASSVAGGSRQFF. CDR3 DNA sequence: TGTGCCAGCAGTGTAGCGGGAGGCTCTCGCCAGTTCTTC.